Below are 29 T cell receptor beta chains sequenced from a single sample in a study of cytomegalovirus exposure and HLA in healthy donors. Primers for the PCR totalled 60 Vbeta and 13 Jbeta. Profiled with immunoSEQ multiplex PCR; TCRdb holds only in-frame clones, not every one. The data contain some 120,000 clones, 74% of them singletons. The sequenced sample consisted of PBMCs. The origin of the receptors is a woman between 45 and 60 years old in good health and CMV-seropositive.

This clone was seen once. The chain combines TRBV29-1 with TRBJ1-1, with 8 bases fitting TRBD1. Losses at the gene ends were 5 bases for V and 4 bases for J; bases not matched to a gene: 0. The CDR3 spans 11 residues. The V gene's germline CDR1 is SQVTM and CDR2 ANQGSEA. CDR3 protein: CSVTGGTEAFF. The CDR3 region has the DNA TGCAGCGTTACAGGGGGCACTGAAGCTTTCTTT.

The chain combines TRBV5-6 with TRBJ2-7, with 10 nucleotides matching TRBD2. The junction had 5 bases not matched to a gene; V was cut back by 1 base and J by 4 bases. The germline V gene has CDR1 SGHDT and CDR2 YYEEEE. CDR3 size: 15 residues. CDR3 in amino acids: CASSLSGGAPYEQYF. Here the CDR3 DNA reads TGTGCCAGCAGCTTGAGCGGGGGGGCCCCGTACGAGCAGTACTTC.

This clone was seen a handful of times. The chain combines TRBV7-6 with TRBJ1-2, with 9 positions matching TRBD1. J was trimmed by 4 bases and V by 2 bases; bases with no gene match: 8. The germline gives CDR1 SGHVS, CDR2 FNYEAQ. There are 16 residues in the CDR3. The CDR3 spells CASSLRDRDTLYGYTF. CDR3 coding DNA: TGTGCCAGCAGCTTAAGGGACAGGGACACTCTCTATGGCTACACCTTC.

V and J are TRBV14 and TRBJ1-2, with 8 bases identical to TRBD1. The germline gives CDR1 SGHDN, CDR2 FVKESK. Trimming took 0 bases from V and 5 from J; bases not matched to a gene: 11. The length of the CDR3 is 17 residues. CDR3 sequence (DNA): TGTGCCAGCAGCCAAGATTACGGGACAGGTCACGGTTATGGCTACACCTTC. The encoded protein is CASSQDYGTGHGYGYTF.

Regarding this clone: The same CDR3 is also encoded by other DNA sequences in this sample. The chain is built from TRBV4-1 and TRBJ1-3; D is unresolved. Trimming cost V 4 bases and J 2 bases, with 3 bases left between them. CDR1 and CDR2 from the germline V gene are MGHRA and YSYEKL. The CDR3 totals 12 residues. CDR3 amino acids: CASSPAGNTIYF. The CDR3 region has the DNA TGCGCCAGCAGCCCGGCTGGAAACACCATATATTTT.

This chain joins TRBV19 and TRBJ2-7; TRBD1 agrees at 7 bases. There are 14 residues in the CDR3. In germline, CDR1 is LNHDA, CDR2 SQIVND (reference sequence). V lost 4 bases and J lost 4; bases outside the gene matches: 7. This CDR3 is CASSKYRGTYEQYF. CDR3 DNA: TGTGCCAGTAGTAAATACAGGGGAACGTACGAGCAGTACTTC.

This CDR3 reads CASSATGGGIIQPQHF. DNA for the CDR3: TGTGCCAGCAGTGCAACAGGGGGCGGCATTATTCAGCCCCAGCATTTT. This chain joins TRBV28 and TRBJ1-5; 9 positions agree with TRBD1. This CDR3 spans 16 amino acids. CDR1 MDHEN and CDR2 SYDVKM come from the germline V gene. The V and J ends lost 5 bases and 6 bases, in that order; junction bases with no gene match: 11.

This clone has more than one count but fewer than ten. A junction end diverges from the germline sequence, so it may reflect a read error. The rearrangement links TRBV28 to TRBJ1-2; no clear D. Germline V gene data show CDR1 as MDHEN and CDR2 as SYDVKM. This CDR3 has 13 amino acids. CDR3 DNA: TGTGCCAGCAGTCAGACCCAGGACTTTCTCGCCCCCTTC. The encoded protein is CASSQTQDFLAPF.

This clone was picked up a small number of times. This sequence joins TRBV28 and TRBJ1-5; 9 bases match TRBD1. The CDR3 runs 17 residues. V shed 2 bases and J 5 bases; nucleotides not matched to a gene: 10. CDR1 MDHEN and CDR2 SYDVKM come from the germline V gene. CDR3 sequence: CASSLPGQGRRYQPQHF. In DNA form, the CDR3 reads TGTGCCAGCAGTTTACCCGGACAGGGGAGACGTTATCAGCCCCAGCATTTT.

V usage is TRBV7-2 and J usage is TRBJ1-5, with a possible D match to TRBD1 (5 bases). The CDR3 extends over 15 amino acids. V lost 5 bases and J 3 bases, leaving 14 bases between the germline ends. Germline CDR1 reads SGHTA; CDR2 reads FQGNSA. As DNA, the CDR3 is TGTGCCAGCAGCCCCCAGGGCGGTCTCAATCAGCCCCAGCATTTT. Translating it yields CASSPQGGLNQPQHF.

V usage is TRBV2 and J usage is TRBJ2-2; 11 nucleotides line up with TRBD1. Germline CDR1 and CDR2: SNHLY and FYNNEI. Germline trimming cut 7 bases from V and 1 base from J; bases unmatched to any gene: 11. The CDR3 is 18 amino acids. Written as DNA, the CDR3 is TGTGCCAGCACCCGGGACAGGGGGACCTTTTTGAACACCGGGGAGCTGTTTTTT. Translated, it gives CASTRDRGTFLNTGELFF.

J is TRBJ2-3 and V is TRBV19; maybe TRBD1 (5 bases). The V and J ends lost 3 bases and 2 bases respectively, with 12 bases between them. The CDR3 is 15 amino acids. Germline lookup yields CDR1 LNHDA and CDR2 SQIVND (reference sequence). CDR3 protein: CASSISGQLTDTQYF. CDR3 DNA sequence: TGTGCCAGTAGTATCAGTGGACAACTCACAGATACGCAGTATTTT.

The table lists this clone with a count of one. The CDR3 sequence is CASSLSGASYNEQFF. Written as DNA, the CDR3 is TGTGCCAGCAGCTTATCTGGGGCGAGTTACAATGAGCAGTTCTTC. V usage is TRBV7-2 and J usage is TRBJ2-1; TRBD1 is a possible D gene (5 bases). Trimming took off 2 bases at V and 4 bases at J, with 12 bases between the two ends. CDR3 length: 15 residues. The V gene's germline CDR1 is SGHTA and CDR2 FQGNSA.

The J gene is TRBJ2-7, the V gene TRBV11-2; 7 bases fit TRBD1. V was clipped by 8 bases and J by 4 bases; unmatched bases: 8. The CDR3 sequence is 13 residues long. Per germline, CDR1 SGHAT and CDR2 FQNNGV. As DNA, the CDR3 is TGTGCCAGCGCAGGGGGAATCCGGTACGAGCAGTACTTC. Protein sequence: CASAGGIRYEQYF.

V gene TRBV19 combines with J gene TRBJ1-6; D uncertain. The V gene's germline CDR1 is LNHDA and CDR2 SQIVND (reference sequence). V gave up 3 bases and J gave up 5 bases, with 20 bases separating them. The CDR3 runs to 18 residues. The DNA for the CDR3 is TGTGCCAGTAGTATGAAAGGCCCAACGGAGTCGAATAATTCACCCCTCCACTTT. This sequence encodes CASSMKGPTESNNSPLHF.

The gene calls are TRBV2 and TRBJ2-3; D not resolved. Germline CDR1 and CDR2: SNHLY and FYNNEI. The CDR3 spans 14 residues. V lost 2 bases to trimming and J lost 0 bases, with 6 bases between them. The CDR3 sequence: CASSESPSTDTQYF. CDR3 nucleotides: TGTGCCAGCAGTGAATCCCCTAGCACAGATACGCAGTATTTT.

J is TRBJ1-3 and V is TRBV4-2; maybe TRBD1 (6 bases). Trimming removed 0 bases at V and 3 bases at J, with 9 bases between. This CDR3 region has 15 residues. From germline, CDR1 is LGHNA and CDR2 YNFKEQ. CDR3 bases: TGTGCCAGCAGCCAAGACAGGGGCCTTGGAAACACCATATATTTT. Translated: CASSQDRGLGNTIYF.

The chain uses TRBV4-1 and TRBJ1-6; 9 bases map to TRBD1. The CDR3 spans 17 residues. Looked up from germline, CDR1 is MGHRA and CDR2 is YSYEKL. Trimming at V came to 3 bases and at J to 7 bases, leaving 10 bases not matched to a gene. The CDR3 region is CASSQSSGQGPNSPLHF. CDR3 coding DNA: TGCGCCAGCAGCCAGAGTAGCGGACAGGGGCCCAATTCACCCCTCCACTTT.

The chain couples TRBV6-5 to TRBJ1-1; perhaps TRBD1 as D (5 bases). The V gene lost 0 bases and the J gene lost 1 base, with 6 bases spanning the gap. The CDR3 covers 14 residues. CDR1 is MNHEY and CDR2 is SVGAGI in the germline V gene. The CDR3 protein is CASSYSDRNTEAFF. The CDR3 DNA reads TGTGCCAGCAGTTACTCCGACAGGAACACTGAAGCTTTCTTT.

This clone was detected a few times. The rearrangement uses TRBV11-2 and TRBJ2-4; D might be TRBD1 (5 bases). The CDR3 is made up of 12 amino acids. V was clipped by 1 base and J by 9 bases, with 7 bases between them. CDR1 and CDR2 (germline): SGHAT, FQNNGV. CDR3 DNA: TGTGCCAGCAGCTTAGGGGGCATCATTCAGTACTTC. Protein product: CASSLGGIIQYF.

The CDR3 here is CASSRPGLAGETQYF. CDR3 sequence (DNA): TGTGCCAGCAGTCGCCCGGGACTAGCGGGGGAGACCCAGTACTTC. The chain uses TRBV6-1 and TRBJ2-5, with TRBD2 identical over 13 bases. CDR1 and CDR2 from the germline V gene are MNHNS and SASEGT. The trim removed 5 bases at V and 5 bases at J, leaving 5 bases unmatched. The CDR3 sequence is 15 residues long.

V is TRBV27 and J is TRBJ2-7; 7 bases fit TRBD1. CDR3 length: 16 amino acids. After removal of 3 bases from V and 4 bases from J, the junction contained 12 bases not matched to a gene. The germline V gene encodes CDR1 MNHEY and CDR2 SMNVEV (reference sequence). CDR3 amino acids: CASSFRQGPQIYEQYF. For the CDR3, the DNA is TGTGCCAGCAGTTTCCGACAGGGCCCCCAAATTTACGAGCAGTACTTC.

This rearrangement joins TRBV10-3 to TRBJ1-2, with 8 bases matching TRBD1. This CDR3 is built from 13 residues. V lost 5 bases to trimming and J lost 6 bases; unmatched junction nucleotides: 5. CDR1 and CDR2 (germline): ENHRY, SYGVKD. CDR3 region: CAISSGQGDGYTF. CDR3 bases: TGTGCCATCAGTTCAGGACAGGGAGATGGCTACACCTTC.

CDR3 sequence reads: CASSLGAASYEQYF. In DNA form, the CDR3 reads TGTGCCAGCAGCTTAGGGGCGGCCTCCTACGAGCAGTACTTC. The chain has TRBV7-3 and TRBJ2-7, with a weak D call TRBD1 (5 bases). The CDR3 has 14 residues. Per germline, CDR1 SGHTA and CDR2 FQGTGA. Trimming pared 2 bases from V and 0 bases from J, leaving 8 bases between.

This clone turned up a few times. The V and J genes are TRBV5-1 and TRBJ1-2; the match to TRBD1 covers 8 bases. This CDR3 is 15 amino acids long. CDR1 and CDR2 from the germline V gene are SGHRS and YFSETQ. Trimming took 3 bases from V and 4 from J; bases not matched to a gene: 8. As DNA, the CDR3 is TGCGCCAGCAGCTCGGACTGGACAGGGAGCTATGGCTACACCTTC. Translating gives CASSSDWTGSYGYTF.

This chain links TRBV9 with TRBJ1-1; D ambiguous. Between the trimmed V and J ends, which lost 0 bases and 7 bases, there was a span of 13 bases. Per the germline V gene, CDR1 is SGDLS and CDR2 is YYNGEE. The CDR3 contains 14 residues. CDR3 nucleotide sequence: TGTGCCAGCAGCGTAGGTGTTGTGGAGGGTGAAGCTTTCTTT. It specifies CASSVGVVEGEAFF.

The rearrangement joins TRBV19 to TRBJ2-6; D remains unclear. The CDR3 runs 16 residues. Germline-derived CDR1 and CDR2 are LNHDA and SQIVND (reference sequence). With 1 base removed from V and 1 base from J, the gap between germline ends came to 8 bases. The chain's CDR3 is CASSIVWASGANVLTF. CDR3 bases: TGTGCCAGTAGTATAGTTTGGGCATCTGGGGCCAACGTCCTGACTTTC.

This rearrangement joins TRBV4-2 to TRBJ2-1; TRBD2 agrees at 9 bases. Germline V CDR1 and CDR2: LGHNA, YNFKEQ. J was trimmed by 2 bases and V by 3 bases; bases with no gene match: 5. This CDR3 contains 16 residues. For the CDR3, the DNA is TGTGCCAGCAGCCATCAACAGCGGGGGGCCTACAATGAGCAGTTCTTC. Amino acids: CASSHQQRGAYNEQFF.

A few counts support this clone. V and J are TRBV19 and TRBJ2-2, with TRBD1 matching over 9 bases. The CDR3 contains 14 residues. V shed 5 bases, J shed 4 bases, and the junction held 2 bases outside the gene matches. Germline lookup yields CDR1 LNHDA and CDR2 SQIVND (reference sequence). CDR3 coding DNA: TGTGCCAGTAGTGTGACAGGGGGCACCGGGGAGCTGTTTTTT. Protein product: CASSVTGGTGELFF.